These 26 T cell receptor beta chains were all obtained from the same sample, sequenced in a study of T cell responses to AZD1222 COVID-19 vaccine. Data came from immunoSEQ multiplex PCR; TCRdb stores just in-frame clones and leaves some out. The data contain 80,000 or so clones, approximately 88% of them singletons. The sequencing here drew on peripheral blood, taken on day 0 of MenACWY control vaccination. All receptors derive from an adult in good health.

This clone has a single count. The rearrangement joins TRBV24-1 to TRBJ2-2; D may match TRBD1 or TRBD2 (5 bases each). Between the trimmed V and J ends, which lost 5 bases and 7 bases, there was a span of 19 bases. The CDR3 runs 16 residues. Germline V gives CDR1 KGHDR, CDR2 SFDVKD. Written as DNA, the CDR3 is TGTGCCACCAGTGGGGACGCTCCCGGACCTGGCGGGGAGCTGTTTTTT. Its translation: CATSGDAPGPGGELFF.

The genes are TRBV7-9 and TRBJ2-3, with 15 bases matching TRBD2. V trimming: 5 bases; J trimming: 0 bases; junction bases outside the gene matches: 6. Germline V gene lookup returns CDR1 SEHNR and CDR2 FQNEAQ (reference sequence). The CDR3 has 18 amino acids. As DNA, the CDR3 is TGTGCCAGCAGCCTAGGGACTAGCGGGGGGACTAGCACAGATACGCAGTATTTT. This sequence encodes CASSLGTSGGTSTDTQYF.

The chain employs TRBV4-3 and TRBJ2-1; D gene uncertain. V was shortened by 6 bases and J by 4 bases, with 10 bases between the two germline ends. Germline values: CDR1 LGHNA, CDR2 YSLEER. The CDR3 consists of 13 residues. The CDR3 here is CASSKDGYNEQFF. CDR3 DNA: TGCGCCAGCAGTAAGGACGGATACAATGAGCAGTTCTTC.

The chain employs TRBV4-2 and TRBJ1-2; maybe TRBD1 (5 bases). V gave up 0 bases and J gave up 4 bases, with 12 bases separating them. The CDR3 runs 15 residues. Per the germline V gene, CDR1 is LGHNA and CDR2 is YNFKEQ. In nucleotides, the CDR3 is TGTGCCAGCAGCCAAGAGGAGGGGAGGTCCTATGGCTACACCTTC. Protein product: CASSQEEGRSYGYTF.

The V and J genes are TRBV30 and TRBJ1-1; D not resolved. Trimming shortened V by 0 bases and J by 4 bases, and 15 bases separated the two germline ends. This CDR3 contains 15 residues. Germline CDR1 reads GTSNPN; CDR2 reads SVGIG (reference sequence). CDR3 sequence reads: CAWSVPQLGSTEAFF. In nucleotides, the CDR3 is TGTGCCTGGAGTGTACCCCAGTTGGGTAGCACTGAAGCTTTCTTT.

V and J are TRBV6-5 and TRBJ1-3; unclear D gene. The V gene lost 0 bases and the J gene lost 0 bases, with 6 bases spanning the gap. Germline assignment: CDR1 MNHEY and CDR2 SVGAGI. This CDR3 spans 15 amino acids. The CDR3 protein is CASSYSMSSGNTIYF. The DNA of the CDR3 is TGTGCCAGCAGTTACTCAATGAGCTCTGGAAACACCATATATTTT.

This clone has a handful of counts. The chain couples TRBV5-5 to TRBJ2-7; a possible D gene is TRBD1 (5 bases). Trimming removed 0 bases from V and 3 bases from J, with 13 bases in between. The germline V gene encodes CDR1 SGHKS and CDR2 YYEKEE (reference sequence). The length of the CDR3 is 15 residues. CDR3 sequence: CASSLAQGSFYEQYF. The CDR3 bases are TGTGCCAGCAGCTTGGCCCAGGGTTCCTTCTACGAGCAGTACTTC.

The chain links TRBV9 to TRBJ2-2; D uncertain. V was shortened by 0 bases and J by 5 bases, with 8 bases between the two germline ends. Germline-derived CDR1 and CDR2 are SGDLS and YYNGEE. CDR3 length equals 14 residues. The CDR3 protein is CASSVAPRTGELFF. CDR3 sequence (DNA): TGTGCCAGCAGCGTAGCCCCCAGAACCGGGGAGCTGTTTTTT.

The chain employs TRBV19 and TRBJ1-1, with D possibly being TRBD1 (6 bases). This CDR3 is 15 amino acids long. Germline-derived CDR1 and CDR2 are LNHDA and SQIVND (reference sequence). The V end was cut by 10 bases, the J end by 0 bases, with 18 bases between. CDR3 sequence reads: CATGGGWLMNTEAFF. Written as DNA, the CDR3 is TGTGCCACCGGAGGGGGGTGGTTAATGAACACTGAAGCTTTCTTT.

This chain joins TRBV4-3 and TRBJ1-3; the D gene is possibly TRBD1 (5 bases). From germline, CDR1 is LGHNA and CDR2 YSLEER. Trimming left V 0 bases short and J 7 bases short, with 13 bases between. The CDR3 has 15 residues. The CDR3 reads CASSQEWQGANTIYF. In DNA, the CDR3 is TGCGCCAGCAGCCAAGAATGGCAGGGCGCGAACACCATATATTTT.

The chain has TRBV6-5 and TRBJ2-1, with D unresolved. Trimming took off 6 bases at V and 7 bases at J, with 7 bases between the two ends. CDR1 is MNHEY and CDR2 is SVGAGI in the germline V gene. This CDR3 has 11 residues. CDR3 sequence: CASRLTNEQFF. As DNA, the CDR3 is TGTGCCAGCAGACTAACAAATGAGCAGTTCTTC.

J is TRBJ1-2 and V is TRBV6-5; no clear D. Trimming left V 6 bases short and J 3 bases short, with 11 bases between. Germline assignment: CDR1 MNHEY and CDR2 SVGAGI. CDR3 size: 13 residues. The CDR3 DNA is TGTGCCAGCAGGGTCTCCGCGGACTATGGCTACACCTTC. It codes for CASRVSADYGYTF.

The chain recombines TRBV4-1 with TRBJ1-1; D is uncertain. The V gene lost 0 bases and the J gene lost 0 bases, with 2 bases spanning the gap. There are 13 residues in the CDR3. The V gene's germline CDR1 is MGHRA and CDR2 YSYEKL. The CDR3 bases are TGCGCCAGCAGCCAAGATCTGAACACTGAAGCTTTCTTT. This encodes CASSQDLNTEAFF.

Only one count was recorded for this clone. The V call is TRBV11-2, the J call TRBJ1-2; no firm D call. V lost 1 base, J lost 0 bases, and 6 bases lay in between. The length of the CDR3 is 14 residues. CDR1 SGHAT and CDR2 FQNNGV come from the germline V gene. CDR3 DNA: TGTGCCAGCAGCTTAGGTAGCACTAACTATGGCTACACCTTC. This sequence encodes CASSLGSTNYGYTF.

The chain has TRBV18 and TRBJ1-1; 9 positions match TRBD1. CDR3 length: 15 amino acids. Germline assignment: CDR1 KGHSH and CDR2 LQKENI. Trimming took 3 bases from V and 1 from J; bases not matched to a gene: 3. The CDR3 reads CASSPRTGENTEAFF. The CDR3 coding sequence is TGTGCCAGCTCACCCCGGACAGGGGAGAACACTGAAGCTTTCTTT.

CDR3 in amino acids: CASSPSPLSYEQYF. The DNA of the CDR3 is TGTGCCAGCAGCCCTTCACCCCTCTCCTACGAGCAGTACTTC. The chain combines TRBV5-6 with TRBJ2-7; no firm D call. Trimming removed 4 bases at V and 0 bases at J, with 11 bases between. The CDR3 contains 14 residues. Germline CDR1 is SGHDT and CDR2 is YYEEEE. The full variable domain, its missing parts supplied by reference TRBV5-6 and TRBJ2-7, is DAGVTQSPTHLIKTRGQQVTLRCSPKSGHDTVSWYQQALGQGPQFIFQYYEEEERQRGNFPDRFSGHQFPNYSSELNVNALLLGDSALYLCASSPSPLSYEQYFGPGTRLTVT.

The gene calls are TRBV5-4 and TRBJ2-6; D is perhaps TRBD1 (6 bases). V was pared by 1 base and J by 1 base, with 12 bases between. CDR1 and CDR2 from the germline V gene are SGHNT and YYREEE (reference sequence). The CDR3 spans 17 residues. CDR3 amino acids: CASSLRQALSGANVLTF. CDR3 nucleotides: TGTGCCAGCAGCTTGAGACAGGCTCTTTCTGGGGCCAACGTCCTGACTTTC.

The rearrangement uses TRBV7-3 and TRBJ1-1, with D unresolved. The CDR3 spans 13 residues. V lost 1 base to trimming and J lost 1 base, with 4 bases between them. CDR1 SGHTA and CDR2 FQGTGA come from the germline V gene. This chain's CDR3 is CASSLMTNTEAFF. The CDR3 nucleotides are TGTGCCAGCAGCTTAATGACGAACACTGAAGCTTTCTTT.

The V gene is TRBV7-3, the J gene TRBJ2-1; TRBD2 agrees at 11 bases. Germline lookup yields CDR1 SGHTA and CDR2 FQGTGA. After removal of 5 bases from V and 4 bases from J, the junction contained 4 bases not matched to a gene. The CDR3 is 15 residues long. The CDR3: CASSPGTSGYNEQFF. As DNA, the CDR3 is TGTGCCAGCAGCCCCGGGACTAGCGGATACAATGAGCAGTTCTTC.

The chain uses TRBV6-5 and TRBJ1-2; D unresolved. Between the trimmed V and J ends, which lost 0 bases and 7 bases, there was a span of 9 bases. Germline CDR1 and CDR2: MNHEY and SVGAGI. The length of the CDR3 is 13 residues. The CDR3 DNA sequence: TGTGCCAGCAGTTACTCGCCTCTCATTGGCTACACCTTC. Translating gives CASSYSPLIGYTF.

V gene TRBV6-5 combines with J gene TRBJ1-1, with 9 nucleotides matching TRBD1. This CDR3 is 15 amino acids long. With V trimmed by 5 bases and J by 3 bases, 7 bases remained unmatched. Germline loops: CDR1 MNHEY, CDR2 SVGAGI. This CDR3 reads CASSSRTGAYTEAFF. CDR3 coding DNA: TGTGCCAGCAGTAGCCGGACAGGGGCGTACACTGAAGCTTTCTTT.

This sequence joins TRBV27 and TRBJ1-1; 7 bases are a match to TRBD1. The germline gives CDR1 MNHEY, CDR2 SMNVEV (reference sequence). V lost 5 bases and J lost 1; bases outside the gene matches: 10. This CDR3 spans 16 amino acids. The CDR3 region has the DNA TGTGCCAGCAGTCCCCCCAGGGGGTCGAGGAACACTGAAGCTTTCTTT. Protein sequence: CASSPPRGSRNTEAFF.

J is TRBJ1-1 and V is TRBV6-5; D may be TRBD1 (5 bases). V was pared by 6 bases and J by 6 bases, with 14 bases between. Germline V gene lookup returns CDR1 MNHEY and CDR2 SVGAGI. This CDR3 spans 13 amino acids. The CDR3 protein is CASSMGVGAEAFF. As DNA, the CDR3 is TGTGCCAGCAGCATGGGGGTAGGGGCTGAAGCTTTCTTT.

This clone was seen only once. The V call is TRBV11-1, the J call TRBJ2-3, with TRBD2 matching 8 bases. The germline CDR1 and CDR2 sequences are SGHAT and FQDESV (reference sequence). The CDR3 has 16 amino acids. V lost 4 bases to trimming and J lost 1 base; unmatched junction nucleotides: 7. As DNA, the CDR3 is TGTGCCAGCAGCTCCGTGGCGGGGGGAGGCACAGATACGCAGTATTTT. It codes for CASSSVAGGGTDTQYF. The entire variable domain, with the rest obtained from reference TRBV11-1 and TRBJ2-3, is as follows: EAEVAQSPRYKITEKSQAVAFWCDPISGHATLYWYRQILGQGPELLVQFQDESVVDDSQLPKDRFSAERLKGVDSTLKIQPAELGDSAMYLCASSSVAGGGTDTQYFGPGTRLTVL.

This clone was seen just once. The chain combines TRBV5-4 with TRBJ2-7; 10 bases are a match to TRBD1. V gave up 6 bases and J gave up 7 bases; unmatched junction bases: 13. The CDR3 runs to 15 residues. Germline V CDR1 and CDR2: SGHNT, YYREEE (reference sequence). The CDR3 DNA follows: TGTGCCAGCAAAACTGGGACAGGGGAAGTGCGGGAGCAGTACTTC. Amino acids: CASKTGTGEVREQYF.

The chain uses TRBV19 and TRBJ1-5; 8 bases match TRBD1. The CDR3 is 15 residues long. Losses at the gene ends were 4 bases for V and 2 bases for J; bases not matched to a gene: 4. CDR1 LNHDA and CDR2 SQIVND come from the germline V gene (reference sequence). The CDR3 bases are TGTGCCAGTAGTACTACAGGGGGTCGCAATCAGCCCCAGCATTTT. Encoded protein: CASSTTGGRNQPQHF.